This is a list of T cell receptor beta chains from one sample in a study of blood T cell repertoires in COVID-19. Sequencing used immunoSEQ multiplex PCR; TCRdb keeps in-frame clones, though not all of them. The data contain fewer than 450,000 clones, 88% of them singletons. The specimen sequenced was PBMCs or T cells enriched from blood (not recorded which). These receptors were taken from a woman aged 40 to 50 with acute COVID-19. CDR3s include the opening cysteine and the closing phenylalanine or tryptophan. The D gene is left open where the match is weak. Clone size is given for some rows only: seen once, a few or many times, or a class if the clone is expanded.

TRBD1,TRBV29-1,TRBJ2-3,.,TGCAGCGTCTCCGGGACAGTAAGAGGCACAGATACGCAGTATTTT,CSVSGTVRGTDTQYF
.,TRBV2,TRBJ1-3,.,TGTGCCAGCAGTGTTGAGTCTGGAAACACCATATATTTT,CASSVESGNTIYF
.,TRBV23-1,TRBJ2-1,.,TGCGCCAGCAGTCAATCGCTCAAGGCAGGGGCTCAGAATGAGCAGTTCTTC,CASSQSLKAGAQNEQFF
.,TRBV6-5,TRBJ1-3,.,TGTGCCAGCAGTTACTCGATACGCGGTAGCACCATATATTTT,CASSYSIRGSTIYF
TRBD1,TRBV4-2,TRBJ1-1,.,TGTGCCAGCAGCCAGGCCAGGGGGCGCGGGTATACTGAAGCTTTCTTT,CASSQARGRGYTEAFF
TRBD2,TRBV7-7,TRBJ2-1,few,TGTGCCAGCAGCCGGGGACTAGCGGGCGGCCAGGGGTACAATGAGCAGTTCTTC,CASSRGLAGGQGYNEQFF
TRBD1,TRBV7-9,TRBJ2-5,.,TGTGCCAGCAGCTTGGGACAGCAGTTCAAAGAGACCCAGTACTTC,CASSLGQQFKETQYF
.,TRBV10-1,TRBJ2-3,.,TGCGCCAGCAGTGAGGGCCTAAGGGGTATCGCAGATACGCAGTATTTT,CASSEGLRGIADTQYF
.,TRBV6-5,TRBJ1-2,.,TGTGCCAGCAGTTACTCAGTAGTCTTTGGGGGGTATGGCTACACCTTC,CASSYSVVFGGYGYTF
.,TRBV19,TRBJ1-5,.,TGTGCCAGTAGTACCGAGGTCGGTCAGCCCCAGCATTTT,CASSTEVGQPQHF
TRBD2,TRBV11-2,TRBJ2-1,.,TGTGCCAGCAGCTTAATTAAAAGCGGGGGGGCAAATGAGCAGTTCTTC,CASSLIKSGGANEQFF
.,TRBV2,TRBJ1-6,once,TGTGCCAGCAGGGGGGGGAATTCACCCCTCCACTTT,CASRGGNSPLHF
.,TRBV7-9,TRBJ1-2,.,TGTGCCAGCAGTTTTTATCTGACAGGAAACTATGGCTACACCTTC,CASSFYLTGNYGYTF
.,TRBV15,TRBJ2-7,.,TGTGCCACCAGCAGAGATGTAGACTACGAGCAGTACTTC,CATSRDVDYEQYF
.,TRBV5-4,TRBJ1-1,.,TGTGCCAGCAGCCCCCAACAGGGATGGAACACTGAAGCTTTCTTT,CASSPQQGWNTEAFF
.,TRBV5-8,TRBJ1-1,.,TGTGCCAGCAGCTTGGCTTTCGGGACTGAAGCTTTCTTT,CASSLAFGTEAFF
TRBD1,TRBV5-6,TRBJ1-2,once,TGTGCCAGCAGTCCCCCGAGACAGGGGGGCTACACCTTC,CASSPPRQGGYTF
.,TRBV4-1,TRBJ2-7,.,TGCGCCAGCAGCCAAGAGGGGCCCACAGGGTTCTACGAGCAGTACTTC,CASSQEGPTGFYEQYF
TRBD2,TRBV9,TRBJ2-1,.,TGTGCCAGCAACGGGGAGGGTTCGTACAATGAGCAGTTCTTC,CASNGEGSYNEQFF
TRBD2,TRBV13,TRBJ2-1,.,TGTGCCAGCAGCTTAGGAAATGGGATCGGGGGGGCTGTCTACAATGAGCAGTTCTTC,CASSLGNGIGGAVYNEQFF
.,TRBV7-9,TRBJ1-1,once,TGTGCCAGCAGCTTGGCGGTAGGACAGAACACTGAAGCTTTCTTT,CASSLAVGQNTEAFF
.,TRBV2,TRBJ1-5,.,TGTGCCAGCAGTGAAGTACAGGAAGATCAGCCCCAGCATTTT,CASSEVQEDQPQHF
TRBD1,TRBV7-9,TRBJ1-1,.,TGTGCCAGCAGCGCCGGGGCCACAGGGGCGGCTTTCTTT,CASSAGATGAAFF
TRBD2,TRBV3-1/TRBV3-2,TRBJ2-7,.,TGTGCCAGCAGCCCCCCTAGCGGGGGCTACGAGCAGTACTTC,CASSPPSGGYEQYF
TRBD2,TRBV30,TRBJ2-3,.,TGTGCCTGGAGTGTGGCTAGCGGGGGCCGGGATACGCAGTATTTT,CAWSVASGGRDTQYF
.,TRBV5-1,TRBJ1-1,.,TGCGCCAGCAGCTCCCGGGGAGGGAGTTTCGCGGCTTTCTTT,CASSSRGGSFAAFF
TRBD2,TRBV7-2,TRBJ2-1,.,TGTGCCAGCAGCTTAGTGTCGTTAGCGGGGGGGTACAATGAGCAGTTCTTC,CASSLVSLAGGYNEQFF
TRBD1,TRBV4-1,TRBJ2-5,.,TGCGCCAGCAGCCCCGGCCAGGGGGCTGGTGAGACCCAGTACTTC,CASSPGQGAGETQYF
TRBD1,TRBV5-1,TRBJ2-1,.,TGCGCCAGCAGCTTGGCCATTGGGGGTGGGGACAGGGCGTCAGGTGAGCAGTTCTTC,CASSLAIGGGDRASGEQFF
.,TRBV5-1,TRBJ2-2,once,TGCGCCAGCAGCTTGTTCAGGACAACGAACACCGGGGAGCTGTTTTTT,CASSLFRTTNTGELFF
.,TRBV14,TRBJ2-1,.,TGTGCCAGCAGCCCCACTGCGGGCGGTGAGCAGTTCTTC,CASSPTAGGEQFF
.,TRBV12-3/TRBV12-4,TRBJ1-1,.,TGTGCCAGCAGTTTAACGGAGTTCACTGAAGCTTTCTTT,CASSLTEFTEAFF
.,TRBV4-1,TRBJ1-4,.,TGCGCCAGCAGCCAAGATTTCAGTGAAAAACTGTTTTTT,CASSQDFSEKLFF
TRBD1,TRBV5-4,TRBJ1-2,.,TGTGCCAGCAGCCCACCGGGACAGGGGGCGAATGTCTATGGCTACACCTTC,CASSPPGQGANVYGYTF
.,TRBV5-1,TRBJ2-2,once,TGCGCCAGCAGCTTGGGGTCAGGACTGGCCACCGGGGAGCTGTTTTTT,CASSLGSGLATGELFF
TRBD2,TRBV13,TRBJ2-3,.,TGTGCCAGCAGCTCCCGGGTAGCGGGGACAGATACGCAGTATTTT,CASSSRVAGTDTQYF
.,TRBV3-1/TRBV3-2,TRBJ1-2,.,TGTGCCAGCAGCCCACAGGGCGTCTATGGCTACACCTTC,CASSPQGVYGYTF
.,TRBV10-3,TRBJ2-3,.,TGTGCCATCAGTGATCACACAGATACGCAGTATTTT,CAISDHTDTQYF
TRBD1,TRBV6-5,TRBJ2-5,.,TGTGCCAGCGCCCGGGACAGGACTCAAGAGACCCAGTACTTC,CASARDRTQETQYF
TRBD1,TRBV30,TRBJ1-5,once,TGTGCCTGGGGCCACAGGGGGGATCAGCCCCAGCATTTT,CAWGHRGDQPQHF